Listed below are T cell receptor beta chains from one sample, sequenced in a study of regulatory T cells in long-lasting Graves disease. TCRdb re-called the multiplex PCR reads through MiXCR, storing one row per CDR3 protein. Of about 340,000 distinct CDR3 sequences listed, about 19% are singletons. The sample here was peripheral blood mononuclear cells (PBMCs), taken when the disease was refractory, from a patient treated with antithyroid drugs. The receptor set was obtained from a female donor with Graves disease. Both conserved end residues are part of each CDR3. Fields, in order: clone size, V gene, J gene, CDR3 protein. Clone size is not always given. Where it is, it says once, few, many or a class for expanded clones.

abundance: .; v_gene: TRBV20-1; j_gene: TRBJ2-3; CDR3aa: CSAPQGGGDTDTQYF
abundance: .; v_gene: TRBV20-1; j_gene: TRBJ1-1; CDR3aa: CSAKSPEGRWAEAFF
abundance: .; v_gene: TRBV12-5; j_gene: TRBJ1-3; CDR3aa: CASGSQRAGLSGNTIYF
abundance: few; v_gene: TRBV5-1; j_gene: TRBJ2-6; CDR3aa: CASSLGHWDRYSGANVLTF
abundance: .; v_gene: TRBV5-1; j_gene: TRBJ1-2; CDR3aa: CASSPTGRASGYTF
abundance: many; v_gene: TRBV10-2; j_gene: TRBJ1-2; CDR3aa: CASRAGQHYGYTF
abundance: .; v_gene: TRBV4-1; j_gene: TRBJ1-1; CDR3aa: CASSHPWGNTEAFF
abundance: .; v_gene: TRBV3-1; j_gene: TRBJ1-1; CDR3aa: CASSQRRNTEAFF
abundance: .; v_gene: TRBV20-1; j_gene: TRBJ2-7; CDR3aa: CSARDRREYDEQYF
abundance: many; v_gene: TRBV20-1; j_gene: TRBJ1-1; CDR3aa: CSAHKARGVDKNTEAFF
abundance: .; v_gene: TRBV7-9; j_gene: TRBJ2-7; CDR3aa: CASPPPGLAGGQEQYF
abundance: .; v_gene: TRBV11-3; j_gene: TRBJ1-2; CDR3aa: CASSPMTASYGYTF
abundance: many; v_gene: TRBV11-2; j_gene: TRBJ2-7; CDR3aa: CASSLFSGSPSEQYF
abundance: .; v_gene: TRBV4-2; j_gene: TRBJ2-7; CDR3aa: CASSQDRTSAYEQYF
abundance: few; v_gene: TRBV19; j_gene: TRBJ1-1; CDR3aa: CASTEGANTEAFF
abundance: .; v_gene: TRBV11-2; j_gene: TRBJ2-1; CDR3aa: CASSSGLAGGVYNEQFF
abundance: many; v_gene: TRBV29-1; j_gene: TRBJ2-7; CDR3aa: CSVGTSGWGEQYF
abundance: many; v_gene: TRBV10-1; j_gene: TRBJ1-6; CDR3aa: CASVQPLHF
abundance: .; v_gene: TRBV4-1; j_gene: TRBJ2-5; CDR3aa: CASSQDWQGAQETQYF
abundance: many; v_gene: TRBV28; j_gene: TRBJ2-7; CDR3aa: CASSLGWDTLKLKYF
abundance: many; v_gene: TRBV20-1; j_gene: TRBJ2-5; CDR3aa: CSASWSSGTQETQYF
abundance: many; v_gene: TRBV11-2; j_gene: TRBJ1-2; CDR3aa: CASSLRNAITYGYTF
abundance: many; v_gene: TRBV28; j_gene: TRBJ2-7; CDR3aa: CASRPGLAYEQYF
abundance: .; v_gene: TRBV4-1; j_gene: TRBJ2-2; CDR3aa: CASSQDLAGGNTGELFF
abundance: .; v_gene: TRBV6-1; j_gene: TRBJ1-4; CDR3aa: CASSRTGKGEKLFF
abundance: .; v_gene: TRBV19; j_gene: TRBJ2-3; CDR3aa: CASSKGLAGGDTQYF
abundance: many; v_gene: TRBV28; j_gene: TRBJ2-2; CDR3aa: CASSYNSRGTNTGELFF
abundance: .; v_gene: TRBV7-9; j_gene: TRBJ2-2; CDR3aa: CASSFWGRGTGELFF
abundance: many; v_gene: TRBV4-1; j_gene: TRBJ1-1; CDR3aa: CASSQVSGIGTTEAFF
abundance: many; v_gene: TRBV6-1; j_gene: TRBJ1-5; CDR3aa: CASSERSQGHQPQHF
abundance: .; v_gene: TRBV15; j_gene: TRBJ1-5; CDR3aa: CATSRDLDKTDQPQHF
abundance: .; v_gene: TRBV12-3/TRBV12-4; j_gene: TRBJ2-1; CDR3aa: CASSFPGQGENEQFF
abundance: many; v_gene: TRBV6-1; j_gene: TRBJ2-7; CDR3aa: CASRTGNYEQYF
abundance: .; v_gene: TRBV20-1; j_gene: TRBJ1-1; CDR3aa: CSASALSSPGAQAFF
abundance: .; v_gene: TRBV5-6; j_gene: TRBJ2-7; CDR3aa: CASSLANYRRGAGEQYF
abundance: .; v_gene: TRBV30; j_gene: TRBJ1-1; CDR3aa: CAWRVSGNTEAFF
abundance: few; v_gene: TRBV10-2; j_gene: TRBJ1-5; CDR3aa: CASSEWRGGAEQPQHF
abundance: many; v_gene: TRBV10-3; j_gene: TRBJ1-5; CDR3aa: CAISITDRVQPQHF
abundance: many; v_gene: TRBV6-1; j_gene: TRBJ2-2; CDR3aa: CASTYRAGDTGELFF
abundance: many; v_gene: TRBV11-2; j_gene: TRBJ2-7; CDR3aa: CASKARSSYEQYF
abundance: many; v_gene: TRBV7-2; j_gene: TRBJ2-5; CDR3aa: CASSPLLAGGPYINFQETQYF
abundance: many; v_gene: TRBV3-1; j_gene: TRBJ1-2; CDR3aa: CASSQVNMVYGYTF